This TCR beta chain was observed in a study of T cells after yellow fever vaccination. Template-switching 5'RACE yielded the TCR cDNA; a universal primer site and UMIs were added in the process. Each CDR3 protein is one row after TCRdb ran MiXCR on the 5' RACE reads. Of about 340,000 distinct CDR3 sequences in the sample, approximately 13% were seen once. The table lists this clonotype with many counts. Germline V gene sequence: CDR1 SGHAT, CDR2 FQNNGV. The junction had 4 bases not matched to a gene; V was cut back by 5 bases and J by 1 base. The CDR3 sequence is 16 residues long. This receptor was taken from a man in his late teens or twenties who received the YFV17D yellow fever vaccine. The sample in question was CD4+ T cells sorted from PBMCs, obtained 15 days after the yellow fever booster vaccination. The chain couples TRBV11-2 to TRBJ2-3; TRBD2 matches 12 bases. The CDR3 loop reads CASSPRLAGGTDTQYF. The DNA of the CDR3 is TGTGCCAGCAGCCCTAGACTAGCGGGGGGCACAGATACGCAGTATTTT. Drawing the rest from reference TRBV11-2 and TRBJ2-3, the complete variable domain is EAGVAQSPRYKIIEKRQSVAFWCNPISGHATLYWYQQILGQGPKLLIQFQNNGVVDDSQLPKDRFSAERLKGVDSTLKIQPAKLEDSAVYLCASSPRLAGGTDTQYFGPGTRLTVL.